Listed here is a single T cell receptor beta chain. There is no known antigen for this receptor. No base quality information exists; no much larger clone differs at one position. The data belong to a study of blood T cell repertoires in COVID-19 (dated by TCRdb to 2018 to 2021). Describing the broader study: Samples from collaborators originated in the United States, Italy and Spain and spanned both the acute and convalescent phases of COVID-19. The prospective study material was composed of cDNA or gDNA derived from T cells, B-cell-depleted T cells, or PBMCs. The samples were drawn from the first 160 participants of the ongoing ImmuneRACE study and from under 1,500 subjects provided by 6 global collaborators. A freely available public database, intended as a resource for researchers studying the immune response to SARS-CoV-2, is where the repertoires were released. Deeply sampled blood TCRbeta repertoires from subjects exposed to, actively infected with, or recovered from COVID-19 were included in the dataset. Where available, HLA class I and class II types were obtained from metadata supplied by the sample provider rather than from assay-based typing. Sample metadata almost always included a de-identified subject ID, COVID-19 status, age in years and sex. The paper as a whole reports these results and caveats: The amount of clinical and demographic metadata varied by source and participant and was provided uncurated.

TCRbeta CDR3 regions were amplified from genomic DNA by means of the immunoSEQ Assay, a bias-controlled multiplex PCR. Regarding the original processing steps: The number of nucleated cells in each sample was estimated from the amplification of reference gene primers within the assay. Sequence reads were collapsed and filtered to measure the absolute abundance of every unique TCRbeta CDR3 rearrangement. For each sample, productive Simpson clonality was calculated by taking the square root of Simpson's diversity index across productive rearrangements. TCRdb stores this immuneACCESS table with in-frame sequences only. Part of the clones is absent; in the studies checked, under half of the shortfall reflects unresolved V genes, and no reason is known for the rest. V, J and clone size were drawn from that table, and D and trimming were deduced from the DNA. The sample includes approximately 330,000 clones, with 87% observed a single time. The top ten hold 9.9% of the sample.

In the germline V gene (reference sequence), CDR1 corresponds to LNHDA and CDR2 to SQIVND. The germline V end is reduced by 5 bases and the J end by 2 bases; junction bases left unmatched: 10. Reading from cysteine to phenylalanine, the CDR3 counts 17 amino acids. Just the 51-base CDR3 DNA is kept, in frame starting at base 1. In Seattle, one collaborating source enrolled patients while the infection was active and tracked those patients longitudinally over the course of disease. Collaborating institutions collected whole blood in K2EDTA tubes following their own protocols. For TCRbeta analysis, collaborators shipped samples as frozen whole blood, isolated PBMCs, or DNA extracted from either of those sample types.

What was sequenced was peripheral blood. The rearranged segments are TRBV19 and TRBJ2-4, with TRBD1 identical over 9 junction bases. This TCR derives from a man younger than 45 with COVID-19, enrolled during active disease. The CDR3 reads CASSPPIQGASKNIQYF. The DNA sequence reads TGTGCCAGTAGTCCACCGATACAGGGGGCCTCCAAAAACATTCAGTACTTC. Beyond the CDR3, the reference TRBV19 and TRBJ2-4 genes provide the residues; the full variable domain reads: DGGITQSPKYLFRKEGQNVTLSCEQNLNHDAMYWYRQDPGQGLRLIYYSQIVNDFQKGDIAEGYSVSREKKESFPLTVTSAQKNPTAFYLCASSPPIQGASKNIQYFGAGTRLSVL.